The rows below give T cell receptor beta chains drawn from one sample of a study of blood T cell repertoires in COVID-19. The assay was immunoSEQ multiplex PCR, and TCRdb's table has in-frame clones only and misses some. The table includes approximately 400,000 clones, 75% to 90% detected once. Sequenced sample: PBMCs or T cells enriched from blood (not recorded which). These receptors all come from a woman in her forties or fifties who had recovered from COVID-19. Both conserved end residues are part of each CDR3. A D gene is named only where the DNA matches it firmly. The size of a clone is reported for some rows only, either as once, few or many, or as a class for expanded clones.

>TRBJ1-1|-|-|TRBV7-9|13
CASSSYTNTEAFF
TGTGCCAGCAGTTCCTATACGAACACTGAAGCTTTCTTT
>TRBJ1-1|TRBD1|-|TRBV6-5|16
CASSYSTTGVNTEAFF
TGTGCCAGCAGTTACTCGACTACAGGGGTGAACACTGAAGCTTTCTTT
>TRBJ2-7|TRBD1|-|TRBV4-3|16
CASSQDSGQGLYEQYF
TGCGCCAGCAGCCAAGATTCGGGACAGGGTTTGTACGAGCAGTACTTC
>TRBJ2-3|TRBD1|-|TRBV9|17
CASSVAGTGVRAATQYF
TGTGCCAGCAGCGTAGCCGGGACAGGGGTTCGTGCAGCTACGCAGTATTTT
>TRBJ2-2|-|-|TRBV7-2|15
CASSLSIQGTGELFF
TGTGCCAGCAGCTTATCTATCCAGGGCACCGGGGAGCTGTTTTTT
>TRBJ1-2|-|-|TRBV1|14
CTSSPRREVYGYTF
TGCACCAGCAGCCCCCGAAGAGAGGTCTATGGCTACACCTTC
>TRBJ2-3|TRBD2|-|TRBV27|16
CASSGGLAGGGDTQYF
TGTGCCAGCAGTGGGGGACTAGCGGGAGGGGGAGATACGCAGTATTTT
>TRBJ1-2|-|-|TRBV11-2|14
CASSLDPGGGGYTF
TGTGCCAGCAGCTTAGATCCGGGGGGTGGAGGCTACACCTTC
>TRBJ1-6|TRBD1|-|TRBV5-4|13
CASSVGTGATLHF
TGTGCCAGCAGCGTCGGGACAGGGGCAACCCTCCACTTT
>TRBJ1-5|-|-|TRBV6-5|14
CASGEGPSNQPQHF
TGTGCCAGCGGGGAGGGTCCTAGCAATCAGCCCCAGCATTTT
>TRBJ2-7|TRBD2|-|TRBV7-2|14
CASSLSLAGGEQYF
TGTGCCAGCAGCTTATCGCTAGCGGGAGGGGAGCAGTACTTC
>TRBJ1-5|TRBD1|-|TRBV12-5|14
CASGSGQGNQPQHF
TGTGCTAGTGGTTCGGGACAGGGGAATCAGCCCCAGCATTTT
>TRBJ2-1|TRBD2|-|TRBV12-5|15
CASAPSGRASNEQFF
TGTGCTAGTGCCCCGAGCGGGAGGGCCTCCAATGAGCAGTTCTTC
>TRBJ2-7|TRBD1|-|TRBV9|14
CASSSGTGTYEQYF
TGTGCCAGCAGCTCCGGGACAGGGACCTACGAGCAGTACTTC
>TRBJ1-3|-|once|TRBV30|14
CAWSRTRAGNTIYF
TGTGCCTGGAGTCGGACCAGGGCTGGAAACACCATATATTTT
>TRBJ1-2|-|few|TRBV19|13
CASSIQGNYGYTF
TGTGCCAGTAGTATCCAGGGGAACTATGGCTACACCTTC
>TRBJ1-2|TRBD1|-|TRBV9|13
CASSLNRGDGYTF
TGTGCCAGCAGCCTCAACAGGGGTGATGGCTACACCTTC
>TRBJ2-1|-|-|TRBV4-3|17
CASDLTQVPSGSDEQFF
TGCGCCAGCGATCTAACCCAAGTCCCCTCGGGGTCGGATGAGCAGTTCTTC
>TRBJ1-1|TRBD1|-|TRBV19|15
CASRPDRGKNTEAFF
TGTGCCAGTAGGCCGGACAGGGGGAAAAACACTGAAGCTTTCTTT
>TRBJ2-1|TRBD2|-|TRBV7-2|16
CASTLQTSGRDNEQFF
TGTGCCAGCACACTTCAGACTAGCGGGAGAGACAATGAGCAGTTCTTC
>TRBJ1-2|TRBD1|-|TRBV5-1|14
CASSLGTGGFGYTF
TGCGCCAGCAGCTTGGGTACAGGGGGCTTTGGCTACACCTTC
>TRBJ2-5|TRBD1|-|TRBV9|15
CASSPLGTAQETQYF
TGTGCCAGCAGTCCGCTTGGGACAGCACAAGAGACCCAGTACTTC
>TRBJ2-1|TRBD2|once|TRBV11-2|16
CASSLWERGGLPEQFF
TGTGCCAGCAGCTTGTGGGAGCGGGGGGGCCTTCCTGAGCAGTTCTTC
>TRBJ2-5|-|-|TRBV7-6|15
CASSADRVGGETQYF
TGTGCCAGCAGCGCCGACAGGGTAGGAGGGGAGACCCAGTACTTC
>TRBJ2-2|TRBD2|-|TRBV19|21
CASSTLRTSGRPPSITGELFF
TGTGCCAGTAGTACTCTCCGGACTAGCGGGAGACCCCCGAGTATTACCGGGGAGCTGTTTTTT
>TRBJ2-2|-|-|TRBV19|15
CASRGGLANTGELFF
TGTGCCAGTAGGGGGGGACTCGCCAACACCGGGGAGCTGTTTTTT
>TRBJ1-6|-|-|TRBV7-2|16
CASSLRSRGNNSPLHF
TGTGCCAGCAGCTTACGGAGCAGGGGCAATAATTCACCCCTCCACTTT
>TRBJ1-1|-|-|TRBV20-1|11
CSARATTEAFF
TGCAGTGCTAGAGCAACAACTGAAGCTTTCTTT
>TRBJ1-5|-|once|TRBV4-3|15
CASSQDLNQGQPQHF
TGCGCCAGCAGCCAAGATCTAAACCAGGGTCAGCCCCAGCATTTT
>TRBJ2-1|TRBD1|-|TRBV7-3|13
CASSIDRGGEQFF
TGTGCCAGCAGCATCGACAGGGGAGGTGAGCAGTTCTTC
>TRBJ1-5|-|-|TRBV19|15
CASSFDRNSNQPQHF
TGTGCCAGTAGTTTCGACAGGAATAGCAATCAGCCCCAGCATTTT
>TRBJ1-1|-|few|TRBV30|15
CAWSRWGGVNTEAFF
TGTGCCTGGAGCCGCTGGGGGGGTGTGAACACTGAAGCTTTCTTT
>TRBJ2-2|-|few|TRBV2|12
CASTANTGELFF
TGTGCCAGCACAGCGAACACCGGGGAGCTGTTTTTT
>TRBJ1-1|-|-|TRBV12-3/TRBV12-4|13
CASSRGTDYEAFF
TGTGCCAGCAGCCGCGGGACGGATTATGAAGCTTTCTTT
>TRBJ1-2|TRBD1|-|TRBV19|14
CACREQGADYGYTF
TGTGCCTGCAGGGAACAGGGGGCTGACTATGGCTACACCTTC
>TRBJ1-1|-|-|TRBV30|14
CAGVGPPANTEAFF
TGTGCCGGAGTGGGGCCCCCGGCGAACACTGAAGCTTTCTTT
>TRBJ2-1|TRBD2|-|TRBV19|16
CASSMGLAGVGYEQFF
TGTGCCAGTAGTATGGGTCTAGCGGGAGTCGGTTATGAGCAGTTCTTC